The 8 T cell receptor beta chains in this list originate from one sample, sequenced in a study of blood T cells in healthy people across ages. The second PCR ran about 6 to 11 cycles with a sample-barcoded 5' primer and J-beta primers. Each CDR3 protein gets one entry after TCRdb re-called the 5' RACE reads with MiXCR. The data hold 540,000 or so distinct CDR3 sequences, with around 48% observed a single time. Sample: blood. The receptor source for this set is a man older than 75 in good health.

This clonotype was picked up many times. This chain uses TRBV6-5 with TRBJ2-3; D is uncertain. The CDR3 covers 13 residues. V lost 2 bases and J 4 bases, leaving 7 bases between the germline ends. CDR1 is MNHEY, CDR2 SVGAGI, per germline. CDR3 in DNA: TGTGCCAGCAGTTACCTTCTGGCAGATACGCAGTATTTT. Translated, it gives CASSYLLADTQYF.

The chain links TRBV29-1 to TRBJ2-5, with 10 bases matching TRBD1. The CDR3 loop spans 13 amino acids. Germline V lookup: CDR1 SQVTM, CDR2 ANQGSEA. J gave up 7 bases and V 4 bases, and 6 bases lay outside the gene matches. CDR3 sequence: CSVGTGGDGTQYF. The CDR3 DNA reads as TGCAGCGTTGGGACAGGGGGGGACGGGACCCAGTACTTC.

V gene TRBV30 combines with J gene TRBJ1-5; D is possibly TRBD1 (6 bases). The CDR3 length is 13 residues. Germline V gives CDR1 GTSNPN, CDR2 SVGIG (reference sequence). V lost 2 bases and J lost 6, with 11 bases in between. The CDR3 loop reads CAWSRTAVQPQHF. DNA of the CDR3: TGTGCCTGGAGTAGGACAGCTGTTCAGCCCCAGCATTTT.

This clonotype was seen only a few times. DNA for the CDR3: TGTGCCAGCAGCTTCGGTGCGGGGCTCACAGATACGCAGTATTTT. The encoded protein is CASSFGAGLTDTQYF. This sequence joins TRBV7-9 and TRBJ2-3; tentatively, D is TRBD2 (6 bases). The CDR3 runs 15 residues. Germline CDR1 reads SEHNR; CDR2 reads FQNEAQ (reference sequence). V was pared by 3 bases and J by 2 bases, with 12 bases between.

The chain employs TRBV20-1 and TRBJ2-1; 8 nucleotides align to TRBD1. The ends lost 1 base at V and 0 bases at J; junction bases unmatched: 8. CDR1 is DFQATT and CDR2 is SNEGSKA in the germline V gene (reference sequence). CDR3 length: 17 amino acids. The CDR3 is CSARVRTGLSSYNEQFF. CDR3 DNA: TGCAGTGCTAGAGTCCGGACAGGGCTAAGCTCCTACAATGAGCAGTTCTTC.

This clonotype was detected only a few times. V is TRBV4-3 and J is TRBJ2-7; TRBD1 matches at 7 bases. V was pared by 3 bases and J by 2 bases, with 4 bases of the junction left unmatched. In germline, CDR1 is LGHNA, CDR2 YSLEER. CDR3 length: 14 amino acids. CDR3 DNA sequence: TGCGCCAGCAGCCAGGGACAGTCTACCTACGAGCAGTACTTC. It codes for CASSQGQSTYEQYF.

This rearrangement joins TRBV5-1 to TRBJ1-2; D is possibly TRBD1 (6 bases). The V end lost 0 bases, the J end lost 4 bases, and 13 bases lay between the germline ends. CDR1 SGHRS and CDR2 YFSETQ come from the germline V gene. This CDR3 region has 15 residues. The CDR3 DNA reads TGCGCCAGCAGCTTGGAGGTCAGGGGCACCTATGGCTACACCTTC. Encoded protein: CASSLEVRGTYGYTF.

V usage is TRBV12-5 and J usage is TRBJ2-3; D tentatively fits TRBD1 or TRBD2 (6 bases each). The CDR3 is 17 residues long. Trimming shortened V by 2 bases and J by 4 bases, and 19 bases separated the two germline ends. Looked up from germline, CDR1 is LGHNT and CDR2 is FRNRAP. The CDR3 DNA sequence: TGTGCTAGTGGTTTGTGGAAAGGGACAAGGGAGGCAGATACGCAGTATTTT. Translating gives CASGLWKGTREADTQYF.